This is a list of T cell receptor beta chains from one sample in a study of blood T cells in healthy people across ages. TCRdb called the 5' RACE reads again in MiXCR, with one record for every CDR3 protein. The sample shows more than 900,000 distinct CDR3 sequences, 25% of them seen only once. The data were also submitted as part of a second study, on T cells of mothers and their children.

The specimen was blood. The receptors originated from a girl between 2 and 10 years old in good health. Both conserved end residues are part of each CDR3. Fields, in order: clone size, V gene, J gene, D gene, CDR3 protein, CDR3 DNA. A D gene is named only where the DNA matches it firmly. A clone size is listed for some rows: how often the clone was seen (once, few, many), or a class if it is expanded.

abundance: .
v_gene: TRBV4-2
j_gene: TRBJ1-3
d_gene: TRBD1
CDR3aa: CASSQRQGAAGNTIYF
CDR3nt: TGTGCCAGCAGCCAACGACAGGGGGCAGCTGGAAACACCATATATTTT

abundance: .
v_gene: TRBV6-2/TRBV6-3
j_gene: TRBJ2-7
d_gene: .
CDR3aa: CASRLDTYEQYF
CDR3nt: TGTGCCAGCAGGCTGGACACCTACGAGCAGTACTTC

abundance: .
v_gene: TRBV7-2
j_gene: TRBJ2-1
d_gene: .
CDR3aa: CASTTLSSYNEQFF
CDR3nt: TGTGCCAGCACCACACTGAGCTCCTACAATGAGCAGTTCTTC

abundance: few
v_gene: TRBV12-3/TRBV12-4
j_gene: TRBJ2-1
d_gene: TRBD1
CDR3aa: CASSLITGGHNEQFF
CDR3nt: TGTGCCAGCAGCCTAATAACAGGGGGCCACAATGAGCAGTTCTTC

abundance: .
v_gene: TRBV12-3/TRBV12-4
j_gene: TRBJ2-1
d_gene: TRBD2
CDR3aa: CASSRLAGDQFF
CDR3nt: TGTGCCAGCAGTCGACTAGCGGGAGACCAGTTCTTC

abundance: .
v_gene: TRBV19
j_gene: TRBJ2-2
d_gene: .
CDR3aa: CASTRNDDTGELFF
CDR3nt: TGTGCCAGTACTAGGAACGACGACACCGGGGAGCTGTTTTTT

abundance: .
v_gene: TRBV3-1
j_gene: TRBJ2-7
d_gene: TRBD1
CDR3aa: CASSQGQGYHEQYF
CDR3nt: TGTGCCAGCAGCCAAGGACAGGGATACCACGAGCAGTACTTC

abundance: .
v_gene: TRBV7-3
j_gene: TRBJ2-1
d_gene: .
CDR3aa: CASSPQGYNEQFF
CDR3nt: TGTGCCAGCAGCCCTCAGGGATACAATGAGCAGTTCTTC

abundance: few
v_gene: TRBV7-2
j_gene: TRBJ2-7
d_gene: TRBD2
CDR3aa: CASRQTSGGTTYEQYF
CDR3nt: TGTGCCAGCAGACAGACTAGCGGGGGGACCACCTACGAGCAGTACTTC

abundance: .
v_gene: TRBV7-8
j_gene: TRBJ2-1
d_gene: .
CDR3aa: CASSLSFRNEQFF
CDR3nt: TGTGCCAGCAGCTTATCCTTCCGGAATGAGCAGTTCTTC

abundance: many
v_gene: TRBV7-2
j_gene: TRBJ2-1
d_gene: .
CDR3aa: CASSLRLNEQFF
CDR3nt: TGCGCCAGCAGCTTGCGATTGAATGAGCAGTTCTTC

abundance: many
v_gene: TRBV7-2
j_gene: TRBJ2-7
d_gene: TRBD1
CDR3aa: CASSISGQAEQYF
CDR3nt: TGTGCCAGCAGCATCTCGGGACAGGCCGAGCAGTACTTC

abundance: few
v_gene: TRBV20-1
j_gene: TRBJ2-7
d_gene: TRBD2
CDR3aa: CSFRPRGDYEQYF
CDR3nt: TGCAGTTTTAGACCCCGGGGGGACTACGAGCAGTACTTC

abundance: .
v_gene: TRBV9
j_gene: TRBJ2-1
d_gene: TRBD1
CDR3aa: CASSEHSSGTGHNEQFF
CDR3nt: TGTGCCAGCAGCGAACACAGCTCCGGGACAGGACACAATGAGCAGTTCTTC

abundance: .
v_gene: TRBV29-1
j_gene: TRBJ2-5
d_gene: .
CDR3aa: CSVDIGYQETQYF
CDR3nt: TGCAGCGTTGATATAGGGTACCAAGAGACCCAGTACTTC

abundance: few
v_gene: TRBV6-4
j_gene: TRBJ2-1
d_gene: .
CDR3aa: CASSDSVRGGEKQFF
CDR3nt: TGTGCCAGCAGTGACTCGGTCAGGGGGGGAGAGAAGCAGTTCTTC

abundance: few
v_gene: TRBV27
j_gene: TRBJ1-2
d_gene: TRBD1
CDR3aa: CASSSTTGGLYGYTF
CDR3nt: TGTGCCAGCAGTTCCACGACAGGGGGCCTTTATGGCTACACCTTC

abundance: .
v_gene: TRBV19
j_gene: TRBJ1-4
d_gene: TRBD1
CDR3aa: CASSFGQAEKPFF
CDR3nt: TGTGCCAGTAGTTTCGGACAGGCGGAAAAACCGTTTTTT

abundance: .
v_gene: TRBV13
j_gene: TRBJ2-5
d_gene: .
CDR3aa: CASSLDPVLYF
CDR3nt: TGTGCCAGCAGCTTAGATCCCGTACTGTACTTC

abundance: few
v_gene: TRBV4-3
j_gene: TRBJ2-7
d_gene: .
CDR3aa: CASSQESGGSYEQYF
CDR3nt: TGCGCCAGCAGCCAAGAATCCGGGGGCTCCTACGAGCAGTACTTC

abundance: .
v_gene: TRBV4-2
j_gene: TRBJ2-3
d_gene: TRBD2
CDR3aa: CASSQVSSGGSIWQYF
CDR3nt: TGTGCCAGCAGCCAAGTTTCCAGCGGGGGGTCCATTTGGCAGTATTTT

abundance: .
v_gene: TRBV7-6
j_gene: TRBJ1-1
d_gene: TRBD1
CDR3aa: CASSVEITGVASVNTEAFF
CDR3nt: TGTGCCAGCAGCGTAGAGATAACAGGGGTCGCATCGGTGAACACTGAAGCTTTCTTT

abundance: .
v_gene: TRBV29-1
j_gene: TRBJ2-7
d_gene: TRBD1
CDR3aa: CSVRGGGVYEQYF
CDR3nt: TGCAGCGTTCGAGGGGGCGGCGTATACGAGCAGTACTTC

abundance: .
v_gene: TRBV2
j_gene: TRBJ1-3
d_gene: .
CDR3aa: CASSRRVSSGNTIYF
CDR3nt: TGTGCCAGCAGTCGTCGCGTTAGCTCTGGAAACACCATATATTTT

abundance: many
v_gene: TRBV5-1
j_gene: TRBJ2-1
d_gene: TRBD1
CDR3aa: CASSYGAARGLNEQFF
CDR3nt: TGCGCCAGCAGCTACGGGGCTGCCAGGGGGCTGAATGAGCAGTTCTTC

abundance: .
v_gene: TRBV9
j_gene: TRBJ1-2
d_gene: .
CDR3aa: CASSEGGPALVGGYTF
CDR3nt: TGTGCCAGCAGCGAGGGGGGCCCGGCGTTAGTCGGTGGCTACACCTTC

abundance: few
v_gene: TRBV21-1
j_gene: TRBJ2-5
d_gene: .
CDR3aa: CASSKQGRTDKETQYF
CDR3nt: TGTGCCAGCAGCAAACAGGGAAGGACAGACAAAGAGACCCAGTACTTC

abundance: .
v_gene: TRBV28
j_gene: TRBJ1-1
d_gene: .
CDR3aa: CASSANDELTEAFF
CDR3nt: TGTGCCAGCAGTGCGAACGACGAACTCACTGAAGCTTTCTTT